Shown below are 20 T cell receptor beta chains from a single sample sequenced in a study of PD-1 blockade in mismatch repair-deficient tumors. Only in-frame clones appear in the TCRdb table, and some are missing; sequencing was by immunoSEQ multiplex PCR. The table lists about 110,000 clones, roughly 80% of them singletons. The specimen comprised peripheral blood, sampled approximately 60 weeks after starting pembrolizumab. These receptors all stem from an adult with mismatch repair-deficient cancer.

This chain links TRBV18 with TRBJ1-5; 10 bases match TRBD1. V gave up 5 bases and J gave up 4 bases; unmatched junction bases: 2. Germline values: CDR1 KGHSH, CDR2 LQKENI. The CDR3 is 14 residues long. Written as DNA, the CDR3 is TGTGCCAGCTCATCGGACAGGGGGAATCAGCCCCAGCATTTT. Its translation is CASSSDRGNQPQHF.

The J gene is TRBJ1-5, the V gene TRBV28; perhaps TRBD1 as D (5 bases). This CDR3 spans 14 amino acids. Germline CDR1 MDHEN, CDR2 SYDVKM. V dropped 6 bases and J dropped 7 bases, with 16 bases sitting between them. The CDR3 is CASRNPGLGQPQHF. In DNA, the CDR3 is TGTGCCAGCAGAAATCCAGGGTTGGGCCAGCCCCAGCATTTT.

In this sample, this clone turned up a few times. This rearrangement joins TRBV19 to TRBJ1-2; 7 bases line up with TRBD1. This CDR3 is built from 13 residues. The germline CDR1 and CDR2 sequences are LNHDA and SQIVND (reference sequence). With V trimmed by 4 bases and J by 8 bases, 7 bases remained unmatched. CDR3 in amino acids: CASSSDREGGYTF. In nucleotides, the CDR3 is TGTGCCAGTAGTAGTGACAGGGAAGGAGGCTACACCTTC.

This chain links TRBV5-1 with TRBJ1-1, with TRBD1 matching over 10 bases. V lost 3 bases, J lost 0 bases, and 17 bases stayed unmatched. The CDR3 spans 20 residues. Germline V gene sequence: CDR1 SGHRS, CDR2 YFSETQ. CDR3 DNA: TGCGCCAGCAGCTCTCGGACGGGACGGACAGGGGGGAGTGTGAACACTGAAGCTTTCTTT. The encoded protein is CASSSRTGRTGGSVNTEAFF. Full variable domain (missing parts from reference TRBV5-1 and TRBJ1-1): KAGVTQTPRYLIKTRGQQVTLSCSPISGHRSVSWYQQTPGQGLQFLFEYFSETQRNKGNFPGRFSGRQFSNSRSEMNVSTLELGDSALYLCASSSRTGRTGGSVNTEAFFGQGTRLTVV.

This sequence joins TRBV9 and TRBJ1-3; 11 bases fit TRBD1. The CDR3 runs 17 residues. Germline CDR1 is SGDLS and CDR2 is YYNGEE. Trimming removed 0 bases from V and 4 bases from J; junction bases left unmatched: 6. In nucleotides, the CDR3 is TGTGCCAGCAGCGTAGTATCCGGACAGGGGGCAGGAAACACCATATATTTT. Protein product: CASSVVSGQGAGNTIYF.

This chain joins TRBV27 and TRBJ2-7; D is perhaps TRBD1 (6 bases). V lost 6 bases and J 1 base, leaving 13 bases between the germline ends. This CDR3 has 14 amino acids. Germline-derived CDR1 and CDR2 are MNHEY and SMNVEV (reference sequence). Here the CDR3 DNA reads TGTGCCAGCAGCCTGCCCGGACAGTCCTACGAGCAGTACTTC. It yields the protein CASSLPGQSYEQYF.

The table lists this clone with a few counts. J is TRBJ1-1 and V is TRBV28, with D perhaps matching TRBD1 (5 bases). The V end lost 9 bases, the J end lost 3 bases, and 14 bases lay between the germline ends. This CDR3 region has 13 residues. Germline V gene data show CDR1 as MDHEN and CDR2 as SYDVKM. The DNA of the CDR3 is TGTGCCAGTGGGACGGGTCAGGACACTGAAGCTTTCTTT. Protein: CASGTGQDTEAFF.

V is TRBV9 and J is TRBJ2-3; D is undetermined. Trimming removed 2 bases from V and 6 bases from J, with 7 bases in between. Per germline, CDR1 SGDLS and CDR2 YYNGEE. CDR3 length: 12 residues. The CDR3 is CASSVTGDTQYF. The DNA for the CDR3 is TGTGCCAGCAGCGTTACTGGGGATACGCAGTATTTT. The full variable domain, with the rest looked up from reference TRBV9 and TRBJ2-3, is DSGVTQTPKHLITATGQRVTLRCSPRSGDLSVYWYQQSLDQGLQFLIQYYNGEERAKGNILERFSAQQFPDLHSELNLSSLELGDSALYFCASSVTGDTQYFGPGTRLTVL.

The count of this clone is one. V and J are TRBV9 and TRBJ2-5, with 7 nucleotides matching TRBD2. Per the germline V gene, CDR1 is SGDLS and CDR2 is YYNGEE. The CDR3 length is 14 residues. V shed 0 bases, J shed 6 bases, and the junction held 5 bases outside the gene matches. CDR3 in amino acids: CASSVGGEGQTQYF. CDR3 in DNA: TGTGCCAGCAGCGTAGGAGGGGAGGGACAGACCCAGTACTTC. Using reference TRBV9 and TRBJ2-5 for the parts outside the CDR3, the full variable domain is DSGVTQTPKHLITATGQRVTLRCSPRSGDLSVYWYQQSLDQGLQFLIQYYNGEERAKGNILERFSAQQFPDLHSELNLSSLELGDSALYFCASSVGGEGQTQYFGPGTRLLVL.

The CDR3 sequence: CASSQTGHQETQYF. For the CDR3, the DNA is TGTGCCAGCAGCCAGACAGGGCACCAAGAGACCCAGTACTTC. The V and J genes are TRBV7-9 and TRBJ2-5, with 7 bases identical to TRBD1. Looked up from germline, CDR1 is SEHNR and CDR2 is FQNEAQ (reference sequence). V lost 5 bases and J lost 0; bases outside the gene matches: 3. The CDR3 spans 14 residues.

The J gene is TRBJ2-1, the V gene TRBV9, with 11 positions matching TRBD1. After removal of 2 bases from V and 6 bases from J, the junction contained 7 bases not matched to a gene. Germline V gene data show CDR1 as SGDLS and CDR2 as YYNGEE. The CDR3 is made up of 16 amino acids. This CDR3 reads CASSVLGTGGFNEQFF. CDR3 nucleotides: TGTGCCAGCAGCGTTCTCGGGACAGGGGGTTTCAATGAGCAGTTCTTC.

This chain uses TRBV28 with TRBJ2-1; possibly TRBD1 for D (6 bases). The germline CDR1 and CDR2 sequences are MDHEN and SYDVKM. The V gene lost 4 bases and the J gene lost 3 bases, with 16 bases spanning the gap. CDR3 length: 16 residues. The CDR3 bases are TGTGCCAGCAGTTCCCCCAGGGGCGACCTCTACAATGAGCAGTTCTTC. Translating gives CASSSPRGDLYNEQFF.

Regarding this clone: The junction departs from the called germline gene at one end, perhaps through a read error. V usage is TRBV29-1 and J usage is TRBJ1-1; 7 bases are a match to TRBD1. This CDR3 comprises 13 residues. CDR1 is SQVTM and CDR2 is ANQGSEA in the germline V gene. The CDR3 DNA reads as TGCAGCGTGGAAGGGGACAGCAACACTGAAGCTTTCTTT. Amino acids: CSVEGDSNTEAFF.

V and J are TRBV7-9 and TRBJ1-1; D is ambiguous. Trimming took off 3 bases at V and 7 bases at J, with 9 bases between the two ends. CDR3 length equals 12 residues. Germline CDR1 and CDR2: SEHNR and FQNEAQ (reference sequence). CDR3 sequence: CASSLRDLEAFF. The CDR3 coding sequence is TGTGCCAGCAGCTTGCGAGACCTTGAAGCTTTCTTT.

The chain carries TRBV19 and TRBJ2-7; D is uncertain. The germline V and J ends were trimmed by 7 bases and 2 bases, with 9 bases remaining between them. CDR3 length: 12 amino acids. Germline V gene lookup returns CDR1 LNHDA and CDR2 SQIVND (reference sequence). The CDR3 DNA reads TGTGCCAGTAAAGGCCAAACCTACGAGCAGTACTTC. Its protein is CASKGQTYEQYF.

The chain couples TRBV11-2 to TRBJ2-1; D not resolved. The CDR3 runs 12 residues. CDR1 and CDR2 (germline): SGHAT, FQNNGV. The ends were cut back, 6 bases at V and 4 bases at J, with 7 bases in the middle. The CDR3 loop is CASRLGYNEQFF. In nucleotides, the CDR3 is TGTGCCAGCAGATTGGGGTACAATGAGCAGTTCTTC.

J is TRBJ2-7 and V is TRBV7-2, with unresolved D. The V and J ends lost 2 bases and 4 bases respectively, with 18 bases between them. CDR1 and CDR2 from the germline V gene are SGHTA and FQGNSA. The CDR3 runs to 16 residues. CDR3 in DNA: TGTGCCAGCAGCTTATGGCCGACCGAGGATAATTACGAGCAGTACTTC. It is translated as CASSLWPTEDNYEQYF.

This clone has only a few counts. This chain uses TRBV6-5 with TRBJ2-6, with no clear D. This CDR3 comprises 13 residues. CDR1 and CDR2 from the germline V gene are MNHEY and SVGAGI. The germline V and J ends were trimmed by 5 bases and 4 bases, with 6 bases remaining between them. CDR3 in amino acids: CASSASGANVLTF. The CDR3 DNA is TGTGCCAGCAGTGCGAGCGGGGCCAACGTCCTGACTTTC.

V is TRBV7-9 and J is TRBJ2-5, with a tentative D call TRBD1 (6 bases). This CDR3 has 13 residues. V was shortened by 7 bases and J by 6 bases, with 15 bases between the two germline ends. Germline V lookup: CDR1 SEHNR, CDR2 FQNEAQ (reference sequence). This chain's CDR3 is CASTWGRGQTQYF. For the CDR3, the DNA is TGTGCCAGCACCTGGGGCAGGGGTCAGACCCAGTACTTC.

The rearrangement links TRBV7-2 to TRBJ2-1, with 7 bases fitting TRBD2. The V gene's germline CDR1 is SGHTA and CDR2 FQGNSA. The V and J ends lost 5 bases and 0 bases, in that order; junction bases with no gene match: 7. The CDR3 consists of 16 residues. CDR3 coding DNA: TGTGCCAGCAGCCTAACTAGCGTTAGCTCCTACAATGAGCAGTTCTTC. It specifies CASSLTSVSSYNEQFF.